A single TCR beta chain is shown here with its context. The antigen remains undetermined. CDR1 MDHEN and CDR2 SYDVKM come from the germline V gene. V dropped 5 bases and J dropped 4; count of bases not matched to a gene: 4. This CDR3 contains 14 residues. The sample belongs to a study of T cell repertoires in cytomegalovirus infection. The wider study: CMV epitopes in the study were HLA-C-restricted (recently identified) and HLA-B-restricted (well studied). From public TCR beta signatures came an indication of both CMV infection and matching HLA type. Findings of the study overall: Dominant in the ex vivo response were TCR beta clonotypes restricted by HLA-C and specific for CMV.

From the reads, TCRdb called clonotypes with MiXCR, one entry per CDR3 protein. The repertoire has about 890,000 distinct CDR3 sequences, around 30% of them found once; the top ten carry over 12%. The gene calls are TRBV28 and TRBJ2-7; TRBD2 matches 11 bases. The specimen comprised cultured CD8+ T cells from PBMCs, sampled from culture after CMV antigen stimulation. The sequence derives from a human donor in good health (CMV status not recorded). Some clones in this sample may be carry-over from other donors' samples. The CDR3, as DNA: TGTGCCAGCAGTGTAGCGGGGGGGCGGTACGAGCAGTACGTC. Translated, it gives CASSVAGGRYEQYV.